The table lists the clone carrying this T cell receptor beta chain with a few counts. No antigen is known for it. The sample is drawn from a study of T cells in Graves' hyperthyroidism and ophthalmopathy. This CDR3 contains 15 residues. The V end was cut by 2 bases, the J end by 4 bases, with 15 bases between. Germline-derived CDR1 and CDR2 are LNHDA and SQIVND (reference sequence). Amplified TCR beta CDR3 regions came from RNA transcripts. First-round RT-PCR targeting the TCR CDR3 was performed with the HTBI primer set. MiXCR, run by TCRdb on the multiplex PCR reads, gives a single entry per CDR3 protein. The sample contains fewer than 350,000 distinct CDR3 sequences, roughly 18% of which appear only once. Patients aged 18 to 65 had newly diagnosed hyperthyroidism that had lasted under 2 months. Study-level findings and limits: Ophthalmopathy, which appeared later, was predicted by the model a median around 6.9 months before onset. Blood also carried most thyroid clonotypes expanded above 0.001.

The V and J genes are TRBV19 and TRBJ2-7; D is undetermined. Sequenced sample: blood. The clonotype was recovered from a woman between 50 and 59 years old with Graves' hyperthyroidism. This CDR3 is CASSISRPKPYEQYV. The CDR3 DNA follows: TGTGCCAGTAGTATATCTAGGCCGAAGCCTTACGAGCAGTACGTC.